The TCR beta chain described here comes from a study of CD8 T cells in Susac syndrome. The CDR3 runs to 15 residues. V trimming: 3 bases; J trimming: 8 bases; junction bases outside the gene matches: 6. The germline gives CDR1 KGHSH, CDR2 LQKENI. Random hexamers primed reverse transcription of roughly 0.5 to 1 ug RNA. Across 54 Vbeta and 13 Jbeta, TCR beta CDR3 was amplified with immunoSEQ multiplex PCR. A single record per CDR3 protein comes from TCRdb applying MiXCR to the immunoSEQ multiplex PCR reads. The sample lists 150,000 to 200,000 distinct CDR3 sequences; nearly 97% were seen once. TEMRA cells were FACS-enriched, while CD8+ and CD4+ T cells were negatively isolated.

The TCR sequence derives from a human donor with multiple sclerosis. Source material: CD4+ T cells from PBMCs. The chain recombines TRBV18 with TRBJ1-6, with 8 bases aligning to TRBD1. CDR3 sequence reads: CASSPPGGGDSPLHF. Here the CDR3 DNA reads TGTGCCAGCTCACCCCCAGGGGGCGGGGATTCACCCCTCCACTTT. The whole variable domain, remainder taken from reference TRBV18 and TRBJ1-6, is NAGVMQNPRHLVRRRGQEARLRCSPMKGHSHVYWYRQLPEEGLKFMVYLQKENIIDESGMPKERFSAEFPKEGPSILRIQQVVRGDSAAYFCASSPPGGGDSPLHFGNGTRLTVT.